This is a list of T cell receptor beta chains from one sample in a study of CD8 T cells in Susac syndrome. TCRdb used MiXCR to reprocess the immunoSEQ multiplex PCR reads, holding one entry per CDR3 protein. The sample lists over 150,000 distinct CDR3 sequences; 90% to 96% were seen once. Sequencing was carried out using CD4+ T cells from PBMCs. The receptors here all came from a human donor with Susac syndrome. The CDR3 runs from the conserved cysteine through the conserved F or W.

V gene,CDR3 length,J gene,CDR3 protein
TRBV27,14,TRBJ1-3,CASSSLGSGNTIYF
TRBV24-1,15,TRBJ2-5,CATSDYGRGQETQYF
TRBV11-1,16,TRBJ2-3,CASTPGTSGGMDTQYF
TRBV20-1,13,TRBJ1-2,CSASAGRDYGYTF
TRBV20-1,13,TRBJ2-3,CSAYRTSTDTQYF
TRBV7-2,15,TRBJ2-7,CASSSLPLARDEQYF
TRBV7-2,15,TRBJ1-2,CASSPVVPLLNGYTF
TRBV25-1,14,TRBJ2-6,CASSGTTGANVLTF
TRBV10-3,15,TRBJ2-7,CAISDDRGGGYEQYF
TRBV7-9,13,TRBJ2-7,CASSFSSTYEQYF
TRBV25-1,14,TRBJ1-6,CASGDRTNNSPLHF
TRBV15,15,TRBJ2-1,CATSRDVTSSKEQFF
TRBV13,13,TRBJ2-5,CASSLVGRVFQYF
TRBV18,14,TRBJ2-3,CASSRDRVTDTQYF
TRBV27,15,TRBJ2-1,CASSLAGGPHNEQFF
TRBV29-1,13,TRBJ2-3,CSVIAGGTDTQYF
TRBV4-2,15,TRBJ2-7,CASSPTGGTNYEQYF
TRBV12-3/TRBV12-4,14,TRBJ1-1,CASSLAAVNTEAFF
TRBV27,17,TRBJ2-3,CASSRVLSGFSTDTQYF
TRBV4-3,13,TRBJ2-3,CASSRAYTDTQYF
TRBV7-9,15,TRBJ1-2,CASSSGREANYGYTF
TRBV18,14,TRBJ2-1,CASSPQRGSGEQFF
TRBV9,16,TRBJ2-2,CASSVAHGSNTGELFF
TRBV12-3/TRBV12-4,16,TRBJ2-2,CASSLGSQGLAGELFF
TRBV25-1,15,TRBJ1-2,CASSAGQGANYGYTF
TRBV20-1,14,TRBJ2-1,CSASEGQGMNEQFF
TRBV13,14,TRBJ1-2,CASSLPQGANGYTF
TRBV7-2,14,TRBJ2-3,CASSLGRGRDTQYF
TRBV5-1,13,TRBJ2-5,CASSSGTAETQYF
TRBV28,12,TRBJ1-2,CASTATGFGYTF
TRBV7-9,13,TRBJ1-5,CASSREFNQPQHF
TRBV20-1,15,TRBJ2-5,CSAPEPTGGGETQYF
TRBV4-3,16,TRBJ1-5,CASSQEGGRNNQPQHF
TRBV30,14,TRBJ2-7,CAWSVLGSPYEQYF
TRBV20-1,10,TRBJ1-5,CSAGNQPQHF
TRBV14,15,TRBJ2-1,CASSQMDLTYNEQFF
TRBV24-1,14,TRBJ1-2,CATSDQGSAYGYTF
TRBV5-6,16,TRBJ1-2,CASSVTGQPLHYGYTF
TRBV9,14,TRBJ1-3,CASSVAGMGAAIYF
TRBV12-3/TRBV12-4,17,TRBJ2-1,CASSLNGPLSSYNEQFF
TRBV24-1,13,TRBJ1-5,CATSDRDGQPQHF
TRBV7-9,16,TRBJ2-6,CASSQNRGRGANVLTF
TRBV5-1,13,TRBJ2-4,CASSLGQGTIQYF
TRBV10-3,13,TRBJ1-1,CAISEEEGSEAFF
TRBV12-3/TRBV12-4,13,TRBJ1-5,CASSFRPGQPQHF
TRBV23-1,15,TRBJ1-1,CASSQSPSNRSLAFF
TRBV4-3,17,TRBJ2-7,CASSQGGPGQGVYEQYF
TRBV9,14,TRBJ2-5,CASSAGLAEETQYF
TRBV4-3,15,TRBJ1-6,CASSTGGTGDSPLHF
TRBV6-5,13,TRBJ1-2,CASSYLGDGGYTF
TRBV14,15,TRBJ2-2,CASSLGQGYSGELFF
TRBV12-3/TRBV12-4,15,TRBJ1-6,CASSLDRGRGSPLHF
TRBV6-5,14,TRBJ1-5,CASSSSSGGQPQHF